The rows below give T cell receptor beta chains drawn from one sample of a study of T-cell reconstitution after alpha-beta-depleted transplantation in children. MiXCR was run by TCRdb on the PCR reads, yielding one entry per CDR3 protein. The sample records around 700,000 distinct CDR3 sequences, around 13% being singletons. The sequenced sample was PBMCs, obtained before TCRalphabeta/CD19-depleted stem cell transplant. The receptors were gathered from a girl aged 2 to 9 with congenital amegakaryocytic thrombocytopenia, due to receive a stem cell transplant. Both conserved end residues are part of each CDR3. The D gene is left open where the match is weak. Rows may omit the clone size; those that give it use once, few, many or a size class.

V gene	D gene	J gene	clone size	CDR3 protein	CDR3 DNA
TRBV4-1	-	TRBJ1-1	many	CASSHLGEGNTEAFF	TGCGCCAGCAGCCATCTTGGGGAAGGGAACACTGAAGCTTTCTTT
TRBV7-9	-	TRBJ1-6	few	CASSPWGRGSSPLHF	TGTGCCAGCAGCCCCTGGGGGAGAGGGAGCTCACCCCTCCACTTT
TRBV12-3/TRBV12-4	TRBD2	TRBJ2-1	many	CASSFGTSGYNEQFF	TGTGCCAGCAGTTTCGGGACTAGCGGATACAATGAGCAGTTCTTC
TRBV29-1	TRBD2	TRBJ2-5	few	CSVVGGYLETQYF	TGCAGCGTTGTGGGGGGGTATTTGGAGACCCAGTACTTC
TRBV5-1	TRBD1	TRBJ2-1	-	CASSLGTGGRLNEQFF	TGCGCCAGCAGCCTGGGCACAGGGGGCCGCCTCAATGAGCAGTTCTTC
TRBV5-6	TRBD2	TRBJ2-2	many	CASSLGLAGVNTGELFF	TGTGCCAGCAGCTTGGGCCTAGCGGGAGTGAACACCGGGGAGCTGTTTTTT
TRBV20-1	-	TRBJ1-5	many	CSAGPPQHF	TGCAGTGCTGGGCCGCCCCAGCATTTT
TRBV9	-	TRBJ2-7	many	CASSPGGLSPYEQYF	TGTGCCAGCAGCCCTGGAGGCCTATCTCCCTACGAGCAGTACTTC
TRBV6-2/TRBV6-3	-	TRBJ2-7	few	CASTPRQGLYEQYF	TGTGCCAGCACACCCAGACAGGGACTTTACGAGCAGTACTTC
TRBV7-8	-	TRBJ2-6	many	CASSLVRVFSSGANVLTF	TGTGCCAGCAGCTTAGTTAGGGTATTCAGCTCTGGGGCCAACGTCCTGACTTTC
TRBV12-3/TRBV12-4	-	TRBJ1-1	-	CASSLAPGSKAFF	TGTGCCAGCAGTTTAGCCCCAGGGAGTAAAGCTTTCTTT
TRBV7-2	TRBD1	TRBJ1-2	-	CASSLRAGQPSIYYGYTF	TGTGCCAGCAGCCTTAGGGCGGGACAGCCCTCCATTTACTATGGCTACACCTTC
TRBV13	-	TRBJ1-1	-	CASSRDTRNTEAFF	TGTGCCAGCAGCCGGGACACGAGGAACACTGAAGCTTTCTTT
TRBV20-1	-	TRBJ2-5	many	CSASFPSGRSGQRETQYF	TGCAGTGCTAGTTTCCCATCTGGTCGCTCCGGTCAGCGAGAGACCCAGTACTTC
TRBV20-1	-	TRBJ1-2	-	CSASGSYGYTF	TGCAGTGCAAGCGGGTCCTATGGCTACACCTTC
TRBV7-3	TRBD2	TRBJ2-1	many	CASSLTGEGYNEQFF	TGTGCCAGCAGCTTAACCGGGGAGGGGTACAATGAGCAGTTCTTC
TRBV28	-	TRBJ1-2	few	CASSLGTFPNYGYTF	TGTGCCAGCAGTTTAGGGACGTTTCCTAACTATGGCTACACCTTC
TRBV7-2	TRBD2	TRBJ2-7	many	CASSWGLADLQQYF	TGTGCCAGCAGTTGGGGACTAGCGGACCTTCAGCAGTACTTC
TRBV12-3/TRBV12-4	-	TRBJ2-1	-	CASSPGVGLEFF	TGTGCCAGCAGTCCCGGGGTAGGGCTGGAGTTCTTC
TRBV20-1	TRBD1	TRBJ2-7	-	CSPGQELYEQYF	TGCAGTCCGGGACAGGAGTTGTACGAGCAGTACTTC
TRBV20-1	TRBD2	TRBJ2-3	many	CSARDPLAGDPDTQYF	TGCAGTGCTAGAGATCCACTAGCGGGAGACCCAGATACGCAGTATTTT
TRBV29-1	TRBD2	TRBJ2-5	many	CSVKGLAGASWETQYF	TGCAGCGTGAAGGGACTAGCGGGAGCTAGTTGGGAGACCCAGTACTTC
TRBV7-8	-	TRBJ2-2	few	CASSLGFVGEYTGELFF	TGTGCCAGCAGCTTAGGTTTCGTGGGAGAGTACACCGGGGAGCTGTTTTTT
TRBV5-1	TRBD1	TRBJ2-7	many	CASSLVIDREFVEQYF	TGCGCCAGCAGCTTGGTTATCGACAGGGAATTTGTTGAGCAGTACTTC
TRBV30	-	TRBJ1-2	few	CASPDKTGYGYTF	TGTGCCTCTCCTGACAAGACGGGCTATGGCTACACCTTC
TRBV7-6	-	TRBJ2-2	few	CASSPGQDANTGELFF	TGTGCCAGCAGCCCTGGACAAGACGCGAACACCGGGGAGCTGTTTTTT
TRBV20-1	TRBD2	TRBJ2-7	many	CSAPSGSKYEQYF	TGCAGTGCTCCTAGCGGGAGTAAATACGAGCAGTACTTC
TRBV20-1	TRBD2	TRBJ2-1	-	CSALPGLADFSQFF	TGCAGTGCTCTTCCAGGACTAGCGGATTTCTCGCAGTTCTTC
TRBV5-1	-	TRBJ2-7	many	CASSLDRPYEQYF	TGCGCCAGCAGCTTGGACCGCCCTTACGAGCAGTACTTC
TRBV5-1	-	TRBJ2-7	-	CASSLGELAPYEQYF	TGCGCCAGCAGCTTGGGTGAACTAGCCCCCTACGAGCAGTACTTC
TRBV7-7	-	TRBJ2-2	-	CASSPNEAGVNPRELFF	TGTGCCAGCAGCCCGAATGAGGCAGGGGTTAACCCGCGGGAGCTGTTTTTT
TRBV7-8	TRBD2	TRBJ2-7	many	CASSLVGTSSHEQYF	TGTGCCAGCAGCTTAGTAGGGACTAGTTCTCACGAGCAGTACTTC
TRBV5-1	TRBD1	TRBJ1-1	few	CATRRDSQPNTEAFF	TGCGCCACGCGACGGGACAGCCAACCAAACACTGAAGCTTTCTTT
TRBV5-1	-	TRBJ2-1	-	CASSFPDRFNEQFF	TGCGCCAGCAGCTTCCCGGACAGATTCAATGAGCAGTTCTTC
TRBV12-3/TRBV12-4	-	TRBJ2-1	-	CASSVPTGTRYNEQFF	TGTGCCAGCAGTGTCCCCACCGGGACCCGGTACAATGAGCAGTTCTTC
TRBV3-1	-	TRBJ2-1	many	CASSQGLRGDNEQFF	TGTGCCAGCAGCCAAGGACTCAGGGGAGACAATGAGCAGTTCTTC
TRBV5-1	TRBD1	TRBJ2-3	few	CASSRDRGPGDTQYF	TGCGCCAGCAGCCGGGACAGGGGTCCCGGAGATACGCAGTATTTT
TRBV28	-	TRBJ2-2	-	CASSLLRQWTNTGELFF	TGTGCCAGCAGTTTGCTAAGACAGTGGACGAACACCGGGGAGCTGTTTTTT
TRBV7-9	-	TRBJ1-1	many	CASSWSITTEAFF	TGTGCCAGCAGCTGGTCCATAACCACTGAAGCTTTCTTT
TRBV5-1	-	TRBJ2-1	few	CASSLRPGPRMTGDGGRSNEQFF	TGCGCCAGCAGCTTACGCCCGGGACCCCGAATGACAGGGGACGGGGGGAGAAGCAATGAGCAGTTCTTC
TRBV29-1	-	TRBJ2-1	many	CSVLGHSYNEQFF	TGCAGCGTCTTAGGGCACTCCTACAATGAGCAGTTCTTC
TRBV10-3	-	TRBJ1-2	many	CAITAGTGYGYTF	TGTGCCATCACGGCGGGTACGGGATATGGCTACACCTTC
TRBV20-1	TRBD2	TRBJ2-1	many	CSARQLAGWYNEQFF	TGCAGTGCTAGACAACTAGCGGGATGGTACAATGAGCAGTTCTTC
TRBV14	-	TRBJ1-2	many	CASSQARWVYYGYTF	TGTGCCAGCAGCCAAGCCCGATGGGTCTACTATGGCTACACCTTC
TRBV5-1	TRBD1	TRBJ2-3	many	CASSTSQGTDTQYF	TGCGCCAGCAGCACCTCACAGGGGACAGATACGCAGTATTTT
TRBV7-6	-	TRBJ1-4	few	CASRRNPFREADEKLFF	TGTGCCAGCAGAAGAAACCCATTCAGGGAGGCGGATGAAAAACTGTTTTTT
TRBV12-3/TRBV12-4	TRBD2	TRBJ2-5	many	CASSRRLAGGVETQYF	TGTGCCAGCAGCCGTCGACTAGCGGGAGGCGTAGAGACCCAGTACTTC
TRBV3-1	-	TRBJ2-7	few	CASSPKRAYSYEQYF	TGTGCCAGCAGCCCGAAGCGGGCCTACTCCTACGAGCAGTACTTC
TRBV20-1	TRBD2	TRBJ2-7	many	CSAKFSGATPYGIEQYF	TGCAGTGCTAAATTTAGCGGGGCCACCCCATACGGCATCGAGCAGTACTTC
TRBV5-1	TRBD2	TRBJ2-5	few	CASSTGTSRQETQYF	TGCGCCAGCAGCACCGGGACTAGCAGACAAGAGACCCAGTACTTC
TRBV5-1	TRBD2	TRBJ2-7	few	CASSLVPSGNYEQYF	TGCGCCAGCAGCTTGGTACCTAGCGGGAACTACGAGCAGTACTTC
TRBV5-1	TRBD2	TRBJ2-1	few	CASMETSGSVSSYNEQFF	TGCGCCAGCATGGAGACTAGCGGGAGTGTGAGCTCCTACAATGAGCAGTTCTTC
TRBV5-1	-	TRBJ2-7	-	CASSRVGEGYEQYF	TGCGCCAGCAGCAGGGTAGGGGAAGGTTACGAGCAGTACTTC
TRBV7-2	-	TRBJ1-2	-	CASSLETSGYTF	TGTGCCAGCAGCTTAGAAACCTCTGGCTACACCTTC
TRBV5-1	-	TRBJ2-5	-	CASSLGGANQETQYF	TGCGCCAGCAGCTTGGGTGGGGCCAACCAAGAGACCCAGTACTTC